Below are 5 T cell receptor beta chains sequenced from a single sample in a study of cytomegalovirus exposure and HLA in healthy donors. Amplification used 60 Vbeta primers and 13 Jbeta primers. The repertoire was sequenced with immunoSEQ multiplex PCR; TCRdb's copy has only in-frame clones and lacks some. The table has about 110,000 clones, around three quarters seen once. The sequenced sample consisted of PBMCs. The receptors were sampled from a man aged 30 to 45 in good health and CMV-seronegative.

This rearrangement joins TRBV6-1 to TRBJ2-7; perhaps TRBD1 as D (6 bases). This CDR3 comprises 13 residues. With 4 bases removed from V and 6 bases from J, the gap between germline ends came to 13 bases. Per the germline V gene, CDR1 is MNHNS and CDR2 is SASEGT. DNA of the CDR3: TGTGCCAGCAGTGCCGAGACAGGATTCGAGCAGTACTTC. Translating gives CASSAETGFEQYF.

This clone was picked up a small number of times. The genes are TRBV10-3 and TRBJ2-5; possible D gene TRBD1, 7 bases. Trimming left V 10 bases short and J 6 bases short, with 12 bases between. Germline-derived CDR1 and CDR2 are ENHRY and SYGVKD. The CDR3 runs 11 residues. CDR3 sequence: CATAGGQTQYF. The CDR3, as DNA: TGTGCCACCGCAGGGGGGCAGACCCAGTACTTC.

The chain is built from TRBV9 and TRBJ2-1; the D is unclear. The germline V gene encodes CDR1 SGDLS and CDR2 YYNGEE. V was trimmed by 1 base and J by 12 bases, leaving 5 bases between them. The length of the CDR3 is 10 residues. CDR3 sequence reads: CASSVTRQFF. The CDR3 DNA reads TGTGCCAGCAGCGTAACAAGGCAGTTCTTC.

The rearrangement links TRBV6-1 to TRBJ2-1, with D maybe TRBD2 (7 bases). V dropped 1 base and J dropped 1 base, with 17 bases sitting between them. The CDR3 contains 18 residues. Per the germline V gene, CDR1 is MNHNS and CDR2 is SASEGT. The CDR3 loop is CASSEGGGGGYSYNEQFF. The CDR3 DNA follows: TGTGCCAGCAGTGAAGGGGGGGGTGGGGGCTATTCCTACAATGAGCAGTTCTTC.

The chain has TRBV28 and TRBJ1-2; no firm D call. Germline V gene lookup returns CDR1 MDHEN and CDR2 SYDVKM. The CDR3 contains 12 residues. V dropped 7 bases and J dropped 8 bases, with 14 bases sitting between them. The CDR3 loop reads CASIGSVWGYTF. CDR3 nucleotides: TGTGCCAGCATCGGGTCCGTCTGGGGCTACACCTTC.